The 26 T cell receptor beta chains below were found in one sample sequenced in a study of blood T cells in healthy people across ages. A sample-barcoded 5' primer and a J-beta primer mix were used in a second PCR of about 6 to 11 cycles. TCRdb fed the 5' RACE reads into MiXCR, producing one record per CDR3 protein. Among around 1,500,000 distinct CDR3 sequences, about 30% were seen once, and the ten largest hold less than 9.5%. Sequences were obtained from blood. These receptors were collected from a woman aged 25 to 39 in good health.

This clonotype has just a few counts. This chain joins TRBV7-2 and TRBJ2-3; 8 bases match TRBD2. The CDR3 loop spans 16 amino acids. Germline values: CDR1 SGHTA, CDR2 FQGNSA. V lost 1 base, J lost 5 bases, and 8 bases stayed unmatched. The CDR3 loop reads CASSLGLGLAGDTQYF. CDR3 nucleotides: TGTGCCAGCAGCTTAGGACTCGGGCTAGCGGGAGATACGCAGTATTTT.

As for this clonotype: It may be a read error: a sequence one base away is much more abundant. The CDR3 is CASSPTGTRLVERYF. CDR3 sequence (DNA): TGTGCCAGCAGCCCTACCGGGACCCGCTTGGTTGAGCGGTACTTC. This chain joins TRBV12-3 or TRBV12-4 and TRBJ2-5; tentatively, D is TRBD1 or TRBD2 (5 bases each). Trimming stripped 6 bases from V and 13 bases from J, with 27 bases between. CDR3 length: 15 amino acids.

As regards this clonotype: A read error is possible here, since a much larger clone lies one base away. This chain connects TRBV10-3 to TRBJ2-1; TRBD2 aligns across 16 bases. CDR1 is ENHRY and CDR2 is SYGVKD in the germline V gene. V dropped 5 bases and J dropped 13; count of bases not matched to a gene: 8. The CDR3 spans 15 residues. The CDR3 here is CAISPGTSGRETQFF. CDR3 sequence (DNA): TGTGCCATCAGTCCTGGGACTAGCGGGAGGGAGACCCAGTTCTTC.

This clonotype was counted ten times or more. The genes are TRBV7-2 and TRBJ2-3; D is uncertain. The germline V gene encodes CDR1 SGHTA and CDR2 FQGNSA. The CDR3 consists of 13 residues. Deletions cut 1 base from V and 5 bases from J, with 7 bases between. The CDR3 loop reads CASSLVHGDTQYF. CDR3 DNA sequence: TGTGCCAGCAGCTTAGTCCACGGAGATACGCAGTATTTT.

This clonotype was detected a few times. The CDR3 bases are TGTGCCAGCAGCCAAGAATATGCGAGCTCCTACGAGCAGTACTTC. This codes for CASSQEYASSYEQYF. V usage is TRBV4-2 and J usage is TRBJ2-7; D unresolved. The CDR3 runs to 15 residues. The germline CDR1 and CDR2 sequences are LGHNA and YNFKEQ. The V end was cut by 0 bases, the J end by 0 bases, with 9 bases between.

The genes are TRBV7-9 and TRBJ1-4; 7 nucleotides line up with TRBD1. The CDR3 consists of 15 residues. V was pared by 5 bases and J by 3 bases, with 6 bases of the junction left unmatched. In germline, CDR1 is SEHNR, CDR2 FQNEAQ (reference sequence). The CDR3, as DNA: TGTGCCAGCAGCAAATCCGGGACAGCTAATGAAAAACTGTTTTTT. It codes for CASSKSGTANEKLFF.

Concerning this clonotype: Germline and junction disagree at one end, which may indicate a read error. The V gene is TRBV3-1, the J gene TRBJ2-4; 7 bases are shared with TRBD1. The CDR3 has 15 residues. Germline lookup yields CDR1 LGHDT and CDR2 YNNKEL (reference sequence). The CDR3 is CAGSHEDRQINEQYF. The CDR3 DNA follows: TGTGCCGGCAGCCATGAGGACAGGCAGATCAATGAGCAGTACTTC. The variable domain in full, with the rest retrieved from reference TRBV3-1 and TRBJ2-4, is DTAVSQTPKYLVTQMGNDKSIKCEQNLGHDTMYWYKQDSKKFLKIMFSYNNKELIINETVPNRFSPKSPDKAHLNLHINSLELGDSAVYFCAGSHEDRQINEQYFGAGTRLSVL.

The chain has TRBV11-2 and TRBJ2-4, with unresolved D. This CDR3 spans 16 amino acids. V gave up 1 base and J gave up 0 bases, with 10 bases separating them. Germline V gives CDR1 SGHAT, CDR2 FQNNGV. CDR3 residues: CASSLAPRVAKNIQYF. The CDR3 DNA sequence: TGTGCCAGCAGCTTAGCCCCCCGGGTAGCCAAAAACATTCAGTACTTC.

The chain has TRBV7-2 and TRBJ2-3; D is unresolved. Germline V lookup: CDR1 SGHTA, CDR2 FQGNSA. The ends were cut back, 8 bases at V and 6 bases at J, with 18 bases in the middle. The CDR3 runs 14 residues. CDR3 amino acids: CASGPNGGDDTQYF. DNA for the CDR3: TGTGCCAGCGGCCCTAACGGTGGTGACGATACGCAGTATTTT.

This rearrangement joins TRBV5-1 to TRBJ2-7, with D possibly being TRBD1 (6 bases). The CDR3 spans 14 residues. V shed 6 bases and J shed 5 bases, with 18 bases lying between them. Germline CDR1 reads SGHRS; CDR2 reads YFSETQ. This chain's CDR3 is CASTSWQGYHEQYF. DNA for the CDR3: TGCGCCAGCACCTCGTGGCAGGGGTACCACGAGCAGTACTTC.

This clonotype was found a few times. This chain uses TRBV2 with TRBJ1-6; 7 bases are a match to TRBD1. Germline CDR1 and CDR2: SNHLY and FYNNEI. The CDR3 extends over 13 amino acids. Trimming removed 7 bases from V and 6 bases from J; junction bases left unmatched: 3. The CDR3 nucleotides are TGTGCCAGCAAGGGGACAGCTAATTCACCCCTCCACTTT. Protein product: CASKGTANSPLHF.

The CDR3, as DNA: TGCGCCAGCAGCCAAGAAAGGATTGCCGCTCGGACCCAGTACTTC. Its translation is CASSQERIAARTQYF. The chain employs TRBV4-1 and TRBJ2-7, with D uncertain. The last part of the DNA fits TRBJ2-5 better; the J call may be wrong. The CDR3 covers 15 residues. CDR1 and CDR2 from the germline V gene are MGHRA and YSYEKL.

As to this clonotype: A much bigger clone sits one base away, suggesting this may be a read error. Since no conserved phenylalanine or tryptophan closes the CDR3, a read error is the likely cause. The rearrangement uses TRBV6-6 and TRBJ1-5; the D gene is possibly TRBD1 (5 bases). The germline V gene has CDR1 MNHNY and CDR2 SVGAGI (reference sequence). The CDR3 sequence is 14 residues long. Trimming took 2 bases from V and 4 from J, leaving 9 bases between them. This CDR3 reads CASSYEGINQPQHY. Here the CDR3 DNA reads TGTGCCAGCAGTTACGAGGGGATAAATCAGCCCCAGCATTAT.

This clonotype was seen ten or more times. The chain links TRBV7-8 to TRBJ2-6; D remains ambiguous. Germline V CDR1 and CDR2: SGHVS, FQNEAQ. The CDR3 spans 16 residues. V lost 5 bases, J lost 4 bases, and 15 bases lay in between. The CDR3 spells CASSPVVGSGANVLTF. DNA of the CDR3: TGTGCCAGCAGCCCAGTGGTGGGGTCGGGGGCCAACGTCCTGACTTTC. The whole variable domain, remainder taken from reference TRBV7-8 and TRBJ2-6, is GAGVSQSPRYKVAKRGQDVALRCDPISGHVSLFWYQQALGQGPEFLTYFQNEAQLDKSGLPSDRFFAERPEGSVSTLKIQRTQQEDSAVYLCASSPVVGSGANVLTFGAGSRLTVL.

This clonotype was recorded at least ten times. The rearrangement uses TRBV12-3 or TRBV12-4 and TRBJ2-7, with D possibly TRBD2 on 6 matching bases. There are 14 residues in the CDR3. V lost 6 bases, J lost 3 bases, and 15 bases lay in between. The CDR3, as DNA: TGTGCCAGCAGCAGACTAGATAAAGGCTACGAGCAGTACTTC. Residues: CASSRLDKGYEQYF.

The genes are TRBV28 and TRBJ1-6; D is unclear. CDR1 is MDHEN and CDR2 is SYDVKM in the germline V gene. Trimming pared 2 bases from V and 7 bases from J, leaving 12 bases between. This CDR3 spans 15 amino acids. CDR3 region: CASSLITDGNSPLHF. The DNA of the CDR3 is TGTGCCAGCAGTTTAATCACCGACGGAAATTCACCCCTCCACTTT.

The sample holds a few counts of this clonotype. This chain joins TRBV7-2 and TRBJ2-3, with 9 bases identical to TRBD1. The CDR3 length is 15 residues. The J segment lost 4 bases and the V segment lost 5 bases, leaving 7 bases of the junction unmatched. CDR1 is SGHTA, CDR2 FQGNSA, per germline. This CDR3 is CASSDHRGPADTQYF. The DNA for the CDR3 is TGTGCCAGCAGCGACCACAGGGGGCCTGCAGATACGCAGTATTTT.

The rearrangement joins TRBV4-1 to TRBJ2-2, with D possibly matching TRBD2 (6 bases). The germline V gene encodes CDR1 MGHRA and CDR2 YSYEKL. The CDR3 totals 19 residues. Deletions cut 0 bases from V and 0 bases from J, with 17 bases between. DNA of the CDR3: TGCGCCAGCAGCCAAGATGGGTTAGGAGCGGGCGCGAACACCGGGGAGCTGTTTTTT. Amino acids: CASSQDGLGAGANTGELFF.

This chain links TRBV20-1 with TRBJ2-1, with 7 bases matching TRBD2. The J segment lost 10 bases and the V segment lost 6 bases, leaving 15 bases of the junction unmatched. The germline CDR1 and CDR2 sequences are DFQATT and SNEGSKA (reference sequence). The CDR3 loop spans 14 amino acids. Written as DNA, the CDR3 is TGCAGTGCCACGATTGCGGGAGTAGCACGGGAGCAGTTCTTC. It codes for CSATIAGVAREQFF.

This clonotype showed up just a few times. The V gene is TRBV28, the J gene TRBJ2-3; D is perhaps TRBD1 or TRBD2 (5 bases each). The germline V gene has CDR1 MDHEN and CDR2 SYDVKM. Trimming stripped 7 bases from V and 4 bases from J, with 18 bases between. The CDR3 sequence is 15 residues long. The CDR3 coding sequence is TGTGCCAGCACCTCACCCCGGGGCGGCGCAGATACGCAGTATTTT. Its protein is CASTSPRGGADTQYF.

A note on this clonotype: A much larger clone is a single base away; this may be a read error. This chain uses TRBV12-3 or TRBV12-4 with TRBJ2-7, with D perhaps matching TRBD1 (7 bases). The CDR3 extends over 14 amino acids. CDR3 sequence reads: CAGSLAGQSYEQYF. The CDR3, as DNA: TGTGCCGGCAGTTTGGCGGGACAGAGCTACGAGCAGTACTTC.

This clonotype was seen at least ten times. The chain uses TRBV12-3 or TRBV12-4 and TRBJ2-5; D possibly corresponds to TRBD2 (6 bases). The CDR3 is 15 residues long. V was pared by 3 bases and J by 2 bases, with 13 bases between. CDR3 sequence (DNA): TGTGCCAGCAGTTTTCTGGCGGGGCTTCAAGAGACCCAGTACTTC. It encodes CASSFLAGLQETQYF.

The rearrangement uses TRBV20-1 and TRBJ2-1; TRBD2 is a possible D gene (5 bases). Germline V CDR1 and CDR2: DFQATT, SNEGSKA (reference sequence). V gave up 5 bases and J gave up 9 bases, with 11 bases separating them. This CDR3 has 11 residues. The CDR3 is CSARGSPEQFF. CDR3 nucleotide sequence: TGCAGTGCTCGAGGGTCGCCTGAGCAGTTCTTC.

This clonotype was seen more than once but under ten times. The V gene is TRBV6-2 or TRBV6-3, the J gene TRBJ1-1; unclear D gene. The germline V and J ends were trimmed by 8 bases and 0 bases, with 13 bases remaining between them. The CDR3 sequence is 14 residues long. Looked up from germline, CDR1 is MNHEY and CDR2 is SVGEGT. The DNA of the CDR3 is TGTGCCAGCGCCCGGGGAGTCATGAACACTGAAGCTTTCTTT. Protein product: CASARGVMNTEAFF.

This clonotype showed up just a few times. This chain uses TRBV4-1 with TRBJ1-2; D gene ambiguous. The CDR3 runs 16 residues. Germline V lookup: CDR1 MGHRA, CDR2 YSYEKL. V lost 2 bases to trimming and J lost 6 bases, with 19 bases between them. CDR3 in DNA: TGCGCCAGCAGCCAAAGTTCGGGTCTCCGGCCGGATGGCTACACCTTC. This translates into CASSQSSGLRPDGYTF.

The V gene is TRBV4-2, the J gene TRBJ2-1, with D maybe TRBD1 (6 bases). This CDR3 is 16 amino acids long. CDR1 LGHNA and CDR2 YNFKEQ come from the germline V gene. Trimming removed 1 base from V and 12 bases from J, with 22 bases in between. As DNA, the CDR3 is TGTGCCAGCAGCCAAGTAGAGTGGAACAGGGAAAGGGTGCAGTTCTTC. Translated: CASSQVEWNRERVQFF.